This is a list of T cell receptor beta chains from one sample in a study of T-cell memory formation after mild COVID-19. A single record per CDR3 protein comes from TCRdb applying MiXCR to the 5' RACE reads. This sample has some 150,000 distinct CDR3 sequences, with approximately 21% found just once. Sequences were obtained from PBMCs or a T cell subset sorted from them (not recorded which). These receptors were collected from an adult woman who had mild COVID-19 (a few samples of this study predate the infection). Cell type and time point are not known. Both conserved end residues are part of each CDR3. The order of the fields is V gene, CDR3 length, clone size, J gene, D gene, CDR3 DNA, CDR3 protein. A D gene is named only where the DNA matches it firmly. For some rows the clone size is stated as once, few or many, or as a class when expanded; others skip it.

V: TRBV7-6
length: 13
size: -
J: TRBJ1-5
D: -
DNA: TGTGCCAGCAGCGCAGGGGATTTTCAGCCCCAGCATTTT
CDR3: CASSAGDFQPQHF

V: TRBV18
length: 15
size: -
J: TRBJ2-1
D: -
DNA: TGTGCCAGCTCACCACGAAAGTCCACCTACAATGAGCAGTTCTTC
CDR3: CASSPRKSTYNEQFF

V: TRBV29-1
length: 14
size: -
J: TRBJ2-1
D: TRBD2
DNA: TGCAGCGCCGGGACTAGCGGGGGGGTGGTTGAGCAGTTCTTC
CDR3: CSAGTSGGVVEQFF

V: TRBV2
length: 11
size: -
J: TRBJ1-1
D: -
DNA: TGTGCCAGCAGTGAGCGGAGTAAAGCTTTCTTT
CDR3: CASSERSKAFF

V: TRBV30
length: 16
size: few
J: TRBJ2-1
D: TRBD1
DNA: TGTGCCTGGAGTGTAAAACTGGGACAGGGTTCGTTTGAGCAGTTCTTC
CDR3: CAWSVKLGQGSFEQFF

V: TRBV24-1
length: 13
size: -
J: TRBJ2-3
D: -
DNA: TGTGCCACCAGTGATTTTGGACCAGATACGCAGTATTTT
CDR3: CATSDFGPDTQYF

V: TRBV5-1
length: 14
size: -
J: TRBJ2-3
D: TRBD2
DNA: TGCGCAAGCAGCTTCCGGGGGGAGACAGATACGCAGTATTTT
CDR3: CASSFRGETDTQYF

V: TRBV4-2
length: 14
size: many
J: TRBJ2-7
D: -
DNA: TGTGCCAGCAGCCCCCGACAGAGCTCCTACGAGCAGTACTTC
CDR3: CASSPRQSSYEQYF

V: TRBV5-1
length: 15
size: few
J: TRBJ2-1
D: -
DNA: TGCGCCAGCAGCTTGGGAGGGACTGAATACAATGAGCAGTTCTTC
CDR3: CASSLGGTEYNEQFF

V: TRBV5-1
length: 17
size: -
J: TRBJ2-6
D: TRBD1
DNA: TGCGCCAGCAGCTCCCGGGACAGGATTTTTGGGGCCAACGTCCTGACTTTC
CDR3: CASSSRDRIFGANVLTF

V: TRBV5-1
length: 13
size: -
J: TRBJ1-1
D: -
DNA: TGCGCCAGCAGCCGCCACCGGACCACTGAAGCTTTCTTT
CDR3: CASSRHRTTEAFF

V: TRBV6-6
length: 15
size: few
J: TRBJ2-5
D: TRBD2
DNA: TGTGCTACAGCAGCGGCGGGGTACGCCGGGGGGGCCCAGTACTTC
CDR3: CATAAAGYAGGAQYF

V: TRBV12-3/TRBV12-4
length: 15
size: few
J: TRBJ1-1
D: TRBD1
DNA: TGTGCCAGCAGTTTCGGACAGGGTTGGGACACTGAAGCTTTCTTT
CDR3: CASSFGQGWDTEAFF

V: TRBV2
length: 14
size: few
J: TRBJ2-1
D: TRBD2
DNA: TGTGCCAGCGGAAGGTGGGGCGGGAGCGATGAGCAGTTCTTC
CDR3: CASGRWGGSDEQFF

V: TRBV6-5
length: 16
size: -
J: TRBJ2-7
D: -
DNA: TGTGCCAGCAGCTCAGGACAAGGGGGATCTCTACGGGAGCAGTACTTC
CDR3: CASSSGQGGSLREQYF

V: TRBV12-3/TRBV12-4
length: 11
size: few
J: TRBJ1-1
D: -
DNA: TGTGCCAGCAGTTATAGAGGAGAAGCTTTCTTT
CDR3: CASSYRGEAFF

V: TRBV29-1
length: 13
size: -
J: TRBJ1-2
D: -
DNA: TGCAGCGTTGAGAGGGGTACCGGCTATGGCTACACCTTC
CDR3: CSVERGTGYGYTF

V: TRBV20-1
length: 16
size: many
J: TRBJ2-5
D: -
DNA: TGCAGTGCTAGAGATCAGCCAGGCTTGGGTCAAGAGACCCAGTACTTC
CDR3: CSARDQPGLGQETQYF

V: TRBV5-1
length: 12
size: few
J: TRBJ2-1
D: -
DNA: TGCGCCAGCGGGACGACCTACAATGAGCAGTTCTTC
CDR3: CASGTTYNEQFF

V: TRBV4-2
length: 15
size: few
J: TRBJ1-2
D: -
DNA: TGTGCCAGCAGCCAGGGACCGGGGATGGTATTCGGCTACACCTTC
CDR3: CASSQGPGMVFGYTF

V: TRBV12-3/TRBV12-4
length: 12
size: -
J: TRBJ2-3
D: -
DNA: TGTGCCAGTAACAGGGGCACAGATACGCAGTATTTT
CDR3: CASNRGTDTQYF

V: TRBV12-3/TRBV12-4
length: 14
size: many
J: TRBJ1-5
D: -
DNA: TGTGCCAGCAGTTTGCAGGGGTCTGGTCAGCCCCAGCATTTT
CDR3: CASSLQGSGQPQHF

V: TRBV7-2
length: 12
size: -
J: TRBJ1-2
D: TRBD1
DNA: TGTGCCAGCAGCAACAGGGGCTATGGCTACACCTTC
CDR3: CASSNRGYGYTF

V: TRBV4-1
length: 16
size: few
J: TRBJ2-7
D: TRBD1
DNA: TGCGCCAGCAGCCAGGGGACAGGGGGGAGCTCCTACGAGCAGTACTTC
CDR3: CASSQGTGGSSYEQYF

V: TRBV6-5
length: 11
size: -
J: TRBJ1-2
D: -
DNA: TGTGCCAGCAGTTACGGGAATGGCTACACCTTC
CDR3: CASSYGNGYTF

V: TRBV20-1
length: 15
size: -
J: TRBJ2-7
D: TRBD2
DNA: TGCAGTGCCCACAACCGGGGGAGGGCGATCTACGAGCAGTACTTC
CDR3: CSAHNRGRAIYEQYF

V: TRBV12-3/TRBV12-4
length: 12
size: -
J: TRBJ1-2
D: -
DNA: TGTGCCAGCAGTTTACCGAACTATGGCTACACCTTC
CDR3: CASSLPNYGYTF

V: TRBV20-1
length: 15
size: -
J: TRBJ2-7
D: TRBD2
DNA: TGCAGTGCTAGAGATCGACTAGCGGGAAGGTACGAGCAGTACTTC
CDR3: CSARDRLAGRYEQYF

V: TRBV6-6
length: 14
size: -
J: TRBJ1-5
D: TRBD1
DNA: TGTGCCAGCAGTCCACAGGGGCGGGACCAGCCCCAGCATTTT
CDR3: CASSPQGRDQPQHF

V: TRBV7-9
length: 14
size: -
J: TRBJ1-5
D: -
DNA: TGTGCCAGCAGCCGTGGAGGGGCGTCTCAGCCCCAGCATTTT
CDR3: CASSRGGASQPQHF

V: TRBV4-1
length: 16
size: few
J: TRBJ2-1
D: TRBD2
DNA: TGCGCCAGCAGCCATCCCGGGAGGGGGGTCTACAATGAGCAGTTCTTC
CDR3: CASSHPGRGVYNEQFF